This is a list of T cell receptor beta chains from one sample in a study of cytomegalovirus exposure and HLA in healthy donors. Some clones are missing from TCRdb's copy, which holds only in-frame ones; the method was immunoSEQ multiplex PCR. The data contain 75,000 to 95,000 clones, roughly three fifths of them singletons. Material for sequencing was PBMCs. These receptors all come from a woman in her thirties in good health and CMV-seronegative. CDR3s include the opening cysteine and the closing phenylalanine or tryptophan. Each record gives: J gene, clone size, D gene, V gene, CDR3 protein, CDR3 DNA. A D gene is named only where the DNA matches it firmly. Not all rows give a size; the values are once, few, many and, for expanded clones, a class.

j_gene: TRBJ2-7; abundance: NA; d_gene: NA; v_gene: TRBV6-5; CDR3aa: CASSYSRGLKSYEQYF; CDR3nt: TGTGCCAGCAGTTACTCGCGGGGACTCAAGTCCTACGAGCAGTACTTC
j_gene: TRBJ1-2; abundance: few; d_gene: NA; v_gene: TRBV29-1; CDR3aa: CSVVSYGYTF; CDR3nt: TGCAGCGTTGTTAGCTATGGCTACACCTTC
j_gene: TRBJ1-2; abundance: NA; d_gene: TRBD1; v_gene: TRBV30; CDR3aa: CASPGQGFYGYTF; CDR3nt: TGTGCCTCCCCGGGACAGGGGTTTTATGGCTACACCTTC
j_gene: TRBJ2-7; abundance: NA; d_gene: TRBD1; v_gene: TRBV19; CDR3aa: CASSTQGGYEQYF; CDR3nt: TGTGCCAGTAGTACACAGGGGGGCTACGAGCAGTACTTC
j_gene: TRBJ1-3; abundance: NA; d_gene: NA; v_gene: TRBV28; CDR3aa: CASSPRRGFSGNTIYF; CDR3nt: TGTGCCAGCAGTCCACGGCGGGGGTTCTCTGGAAACACCATATATTTT
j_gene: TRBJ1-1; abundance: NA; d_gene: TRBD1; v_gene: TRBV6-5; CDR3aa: CASHRGVRGEAFF; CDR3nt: TGTGCCAGCCACAGGGGAGTCCGTGGTGAAGCTTTCTTT
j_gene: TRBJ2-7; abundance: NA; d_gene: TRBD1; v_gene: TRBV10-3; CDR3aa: CAIRLTGAPYEQYF; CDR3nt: TGTGCCATCAGGCTGACAGGGGCTCCCTACGAGCAGTACTTC
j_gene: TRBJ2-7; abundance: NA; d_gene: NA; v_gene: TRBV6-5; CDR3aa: CASSYSSVPSYEQYF; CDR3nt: TGTGCCAGCAGTTACAGTAGCGTGCCTTCCTACGAGCAGTACTTC
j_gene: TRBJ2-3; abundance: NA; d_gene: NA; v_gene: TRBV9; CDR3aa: CASSVEDSRTDTQYF; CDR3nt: TGTGCCAGCAGCGTAGAGGACAGCCGCACAGATACGCAGTATTTT
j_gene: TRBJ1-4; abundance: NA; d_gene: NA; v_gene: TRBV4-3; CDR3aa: CASSQDYTPTNEKLFF; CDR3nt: TGCGCCAGCAGCCAAGATTACACCCCAACTAATGAAAAACTGTTTTTT
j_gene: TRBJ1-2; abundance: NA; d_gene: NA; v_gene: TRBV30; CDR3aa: CAGNLRDRILYGYTF; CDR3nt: TGTGCCGGAAACCTGCGTGACAGGATCCTCTATGGCTACACCTTC
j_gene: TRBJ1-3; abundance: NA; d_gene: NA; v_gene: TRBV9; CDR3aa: CASSVATTRANTIYF; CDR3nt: TGTGCCAGCAGCGTAGCTACGACTAGGGCAAACACCATATATTTT
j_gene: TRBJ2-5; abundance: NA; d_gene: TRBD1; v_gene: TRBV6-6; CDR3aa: CASRRGQLQETQYF; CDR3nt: TGTGCCAGCAGAAGGGGACAGCTCCAAGAGACCCAGTACTTC
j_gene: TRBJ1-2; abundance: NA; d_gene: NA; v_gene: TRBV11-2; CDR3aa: CASSLVGSGDGYTF; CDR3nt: TGTGCCAGCAGCTTAGTGGGGTCCGGGGATGGCTACACCTTC
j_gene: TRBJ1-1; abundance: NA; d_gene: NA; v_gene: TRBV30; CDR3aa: CAWSASRNTEAFF; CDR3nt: TGTGCCTGGAGCGCGTCCCGGAACACTGAAGCTTTCTTT
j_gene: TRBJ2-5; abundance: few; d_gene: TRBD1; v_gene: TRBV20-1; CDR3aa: CSARDTGTVYF; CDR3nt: TGCAGTGCTAGAGATACGGGGACAGTATACTTC
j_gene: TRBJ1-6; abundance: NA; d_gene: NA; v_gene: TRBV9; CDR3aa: CASSAPIAPRGINDSPLHF; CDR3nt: TGTGCCAGCAGCGCCCCGATTGCCCCCAGGGGAATTAATGATTCACCCCTCCACTTT
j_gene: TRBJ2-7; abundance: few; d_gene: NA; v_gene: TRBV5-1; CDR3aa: CASSLPGLPYEQYF; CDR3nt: TGCGCCAGCAGCTTACCGGGTCTCCCCTACGAGCAGTACTTC
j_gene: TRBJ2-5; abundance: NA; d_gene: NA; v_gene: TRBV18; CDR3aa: CASSPRASGETQYF; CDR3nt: TGTGCCAGCTCACCACGGGCCTCGGGGGAGACCCAGTACTTC
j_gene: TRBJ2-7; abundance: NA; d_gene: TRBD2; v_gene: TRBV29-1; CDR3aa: CSARGGRNEQYF; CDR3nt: TGCAGCGCCCGCGGGGGGCGGAACGAGCAGTACTTC
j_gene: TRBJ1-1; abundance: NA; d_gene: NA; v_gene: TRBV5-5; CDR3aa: CASSWGHNTEAFF; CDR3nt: TGTGCCAGCAGCTGGGGACATAACACTGAAGCTTTCTTT
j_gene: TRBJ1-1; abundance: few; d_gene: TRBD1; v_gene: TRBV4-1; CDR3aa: CASSQPWDSQREAFF; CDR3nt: TGCGCCAGCAGCCAGCCTTGGGACAGCCAACGCGAAGCTTTCTTT
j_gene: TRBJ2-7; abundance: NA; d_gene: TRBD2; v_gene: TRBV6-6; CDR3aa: CASSYSDAGGLYEQYF; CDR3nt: TGTGCCAGCAGTTACTCAGATGCGGGGGGCCTCTACGAGCAGTACTTC
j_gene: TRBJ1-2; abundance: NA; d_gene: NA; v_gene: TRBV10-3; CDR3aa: CAISRGGNYGYTF; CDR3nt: TGTGCCATCAGTAGGGGAGGGAACTATGGCTACACCTTC
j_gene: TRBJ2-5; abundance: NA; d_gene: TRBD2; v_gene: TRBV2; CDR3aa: CASTGTTRYRYQETQYF; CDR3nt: TGTGCCAGCACGGGGACTACACGGTACCGTTACCAAGAGACCCAGTACTTC
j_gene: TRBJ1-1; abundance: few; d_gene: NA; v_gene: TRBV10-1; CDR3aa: CASMRGTEAFF; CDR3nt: TGCGCCAGCATGAGGGGGACAGAAGCTTTCTTT
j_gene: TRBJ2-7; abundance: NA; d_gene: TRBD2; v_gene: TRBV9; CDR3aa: CASSFGLAANYEQYF; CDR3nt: TGTGCCAGCAGCTTCGGACTAGCGGCGAATTACGAGCAGTACTTC
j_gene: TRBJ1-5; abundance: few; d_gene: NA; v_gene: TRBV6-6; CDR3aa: CASSFKTGFQPQHF; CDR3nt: TGTGCCAGCAGTTTCAAAACAGGGTTTCAGCCCCAGCATTTT
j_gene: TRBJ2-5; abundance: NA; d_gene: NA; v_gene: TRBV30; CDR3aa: CAWSRPGGAEETQYF; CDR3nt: TGTGCCTGGAGTCGCCCGGGGGGCGCGGAAGAGACCCAGTACTTC
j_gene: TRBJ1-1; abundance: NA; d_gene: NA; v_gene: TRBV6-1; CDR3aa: CASSTTSGGTEAFF; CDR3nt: TGTGCCAGCAGTACAACCTCGGGGGGCACTGAAGCTTTCTTT
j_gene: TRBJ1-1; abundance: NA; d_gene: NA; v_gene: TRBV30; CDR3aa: CAWSVGGSGTEAFF; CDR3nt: TGTGCCTGGAGTGTGGGTGGGTCGGGCACTGAAGCTTTCTTT
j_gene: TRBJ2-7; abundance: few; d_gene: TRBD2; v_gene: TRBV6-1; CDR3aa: CASRPKRGSSYEQYF; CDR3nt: TGTGCCAGCAGACCCAAGCGGGGTAGCTCCTACGAGCAGTACTTC
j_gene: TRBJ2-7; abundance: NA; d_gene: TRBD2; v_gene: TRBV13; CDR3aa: CASRSGRTNEQYF; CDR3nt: TGTGCCAGCAGAAGCGGGAGGACGAACGAGCAGTACTTC
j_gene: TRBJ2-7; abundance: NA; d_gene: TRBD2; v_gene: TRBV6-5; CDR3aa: CASSHSGGKPEQYF; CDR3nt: TGTGCCAGCAGTCATAGCGGGGGGAAACCTGAGCAGTACTTC
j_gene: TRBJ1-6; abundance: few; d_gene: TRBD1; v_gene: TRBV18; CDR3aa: CASSPKGQGASSYNSPLHF; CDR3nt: TGTGCCAGCTCACCTAAGGGACAGGGCGCTAGCTCCTATAATTCACCCCTCCACTTT